Listed here are 16 T cell receptor beta chains from one sample, sequenced in a study of T cells in Graves' hyperthyroidism and ophthalmopathy. TCR beta CDR3 region amplification was performed from RNA transcripts. Researchers ran a first-round RT-PCR on the TCR CDR3 using the HTBI primer set. TCRdb ran MiXCR on the multiplex PCR reads and lists one entry per CDR3 protein. The sample contains under 450,000 distinct CDR3 sequences, about a sixth of which appear only once. The sample taken for sequencing was blood. The receptors here all came from a woman in her thirties with Graves' hyperthyroidism that later progressed to Graves' ophthalmopathy.

In regard to this clonotype: This may be a read error: a much more frequent sequence differs by one nucleotide. The rearrangement joins TRBV3-1 to TRBJ2-1; TRBD1 matches at 10 bases. The V gene's germline CDR1 is LGHDT and CDR2 YNNKEL (reference sequence). V was clipped by 11 bases and J by 5 bases; unmatched bases: 12. The CDR3 extends over 15 amino acids. CDR3 coding DNA: TGTGCCTGCAAAGGGACAGGGGATACGAACAATGAGCAGTTCTTC. It yields the protein CACKGTGDTNNEQFF.

The chain links TRBV2 to TRBJ1-1; no clear D gene. The V end lost 8 bases, the J end lost 5 bases, and 18 bases lay between the germline ends. The CDR3 loop spans 14 amino acids. Germline lookup yields CDR1 SNHLY and CDR2 FYNNEI. CDR3 bases: TGTGCCAGCCTCGCCGGGCCTCAGAGGACTGAAGCTTTCTTT. Translation: CASLAGPQRTEAFF.

The J gene is TRBJ1-1, the V gene TRBV12-3 or TRBV12-4, with 9 bases matching TRBD1. V shed 7 bases and J 10 bases; nucleotides not matched to a gene: 13. The CDR3 extends over 14 amino acids. The CDR3 loop is CASTQDRGGYTAFF. The DNA for the CDR3 is TGTGCCAGCACTCAGGACAGGGGTGGGTATACAGCTTTCTTT.

This clonotype was found many times. The genes are TRBV11-2 and TRBJ2-2, with TRBD2 matching over 9 bases. CDR3 length: 16 residues. V gave up 5 bases and J gave up 5 bases; unmatched junction bases: 9. Germline V gene lookup returns CDR1 SGHAT and CDR2 FQNNGV. This chain's CDR3 is CASSPRLAAVTGELFF. CDR3 DNA: TGTGCCAGCAGCCCCAGACTAGCGGCGGTGACCGGGGAGCTGTTTTTT. Full variable domain (rest looked up from reference TRBV11-2 and TRBJ2-2): EAGVAQSPRYKIIEKRQSVAFWCNPISGHATLYWYQQILGQGPKLLIQFQNNGVVDDSQLPKDRFSAERLKGVDSTLKIQPAKLEDSAVYLCASSPRLAAVTGELFFGEGSRLTVL.

The rearrangement joins TRBV6-1 to TRBJ2-2; D is undetermined. V lost 6 bases to trimming and J lost 4 bases, with 9 bases between them. This CDR3 has 13 amino acids. Germline CDR1 MNHNS, CDR2 SASEGT. CDR3 nucleotide sequence: TGTGCCAGCAGCCCAGGAAGCACCGGGGAGCTGTTTTTT. Translating gives CASSPGSTGELFF.

In this sample, this clonotype turned up many times. The J gene is TRBJ2-3, the V gene TRBV2; D is unresolved. With 2 bases removed from V and 6 bases from J, the gap between germline ends came to 6 bases. The CDR3 runs to 12 residues. Per the germline V gene, CDR1 is SNHLY and CDR2 is FYNNEI. The CDR3: CASSELGDTQYF. Here the CDR3 DNA reads TGTGCCAGCAGTGAACTAGGCGATACGCAGTATTTT.

The chain combines TRBV18 with TRBJ2-7; 8 bases match TRBD1. This CDR3 is 13 amino acids long. CDR1 is KGHSH, CDR2 LQKENI, per germline. The J segment lost 5 bases and the V segment lost 10 bases, leaving 10 bases of the junction unmatched. The CDR3: CATSQGAGDEQYF. The CDR3 bases are TGTGCCACCTCCCAGGGGGCTGGAGACGAGCAGTACTTC.

This clonotype was recorded at least ten times. The chain carries TRBV2 and TRBJ1-5, with a possible D match to TRBD1 (6 bases). V shed 4 bases and J shed 2 bases, with 6 bases lying between them. Per the germline V gene, CDR1 is SNHLY and CDR2 is FYNNEI. The CDR3 is 13 amino acids. CDR3 amino acids: CASSGTGNQPQHF. The CDR3 DNA is TGTGCCAGCAGTGGGACAGGCAATCAGCCCCAGCATTTT.

The V gene is TRBV2, the J gene TRBJ1-3; D uncertain. Trimming pared 4 bases from V and 1 base from J, leaving 17 bases between. The CDR3 is 17 residues long. Per the germline V gene, CDR1 is SNHLY and CDR2 is FYNNEI. This CDR3 reads CASSAGGRLRSGNTIYF. CDR3 nucleotide sequence: TGTGCCAGCAGTGCTGGAGGCAGACTGAGATCTGGAAACACCATATATTTT.

Comments on this clonotype: This may stem from a read error, because a much larger clone lies one nucleotide away. The chain joins TRBV30 to TRBJ2-7; possible D gene TRBD1, 6 bases. The ends were cut back, 5 bases at V and 2 bases at J, with 10 bases in the middle. The CDR3 runs to 12 residues. The germline gives CDR1 GTSNPN, CDR2 SVGIG (reference sequence). The CDR3, as DNA: TGTGCCTGGCAGGACAGCCCCTACGAGCAGTACTTC. Translated: CAWQDSPYEQYF.

This clonotype has a handful of counts. The chain couples TRBV19 to TRBJ1-5, with D possibly TRBD1 on 6 matching bases. CDR1 is LNHDA, CDR2 SQIVND, per germline (reference sequence). Trimming pared 1 base from V and 3 bases from J, leaving 13 bases between. CDR3 length: 16 residues. DNA for the CDR3: TGTGCCAGTAGTATAGTTGGCAGGGGACACAATCAGCCCCAGCATTTT. It translates to CASSIVGRGHNQPQHF.

This clonotype showed up many times. The gene calls are TRBV28 and TRBJ2-5; D may correspond to TRBD1 or TRBD2 (5 bases each). This CDR3 has 15 amino acids. V was clipped by 4 bases and J by 5 bases, with 17 bases between them. The germline V gene has CDR1 MDHEN and CDR2 SYDVKM. CDR3 residues: CASSSPLGGTETQYF. DNA of the CDR3: TGTGCCAGCAGTTCACCCCTTGGGGGTACCGAGACCCAGTACTTC.

This clonotype was counted between two and nine times. The DNA for the CDR3 is TGTGCCAGCAGTTATGGGCGGCAGTGGTTGGGCAATGAGCAGTTCTTC. It encodes CASSYGRQWLGNEQFF. J is TRBJ2-1 and V is TRBV6-5; no clear D. This CDR3 spans 16 amino acids. V was clipped by 3 bases and J by 6 bases, with 18 bases between them. Germline CDR1 reads MNHEY; CDR2 reads SVGAGI.

The rearrangement links TRBV6-5 to TRBJ2-6; no definite D call. V dropped 2 bases and J dropped 0 bases, with 5 bases sitting between them. The CDR3 has 15 residues. Germline values: CDR1 MNHEY, CDR2 SVGAGI. The CDR3 sequence: CASSYRVSGANVLTF. Written as DNA, the CDR3 is TGTGCCAGCAGTTACAGGGTCTCTGGGGCCAACGTCCTGACTTTC.

Regarding this clonotype: A much larger clone is a single base away; this may be a read error. This sequence joins TRBV11-2 and TRBJ1-2; 8 bases map to TRBD1. The CDR3 extends over 14 amino acids. CDR1 is SGHAT, CDR2 FQNNGV, per germline. The CDR3 is CTSSLGQGWYGYTF. For the CDR3, the DNA is TGTACCAGCAGCCTAGGACAGGGATGGTATGGCTACACCTTC. The whole variable domain, filled in from reference TRBV11-2 and TRBJ1-2, reads EAGVAQSPRYKIIEKRQSVAFWCNPISGHATLYWYQQILGQGPKLLIQFQNNGVVDDSQLPKDRFSAERLKGVDSTLKIQPAKLEDSAVYLCTSSLGQGWYGYTFGSGTRLTVV.

This clonotype has only a few counts. The chain recombines TRBV29-1 with TRBJ2-1; the match to TRBD2 covers 8 bases. The CDR3 contains 14 residues. V lost 3 bases and J lost 4; bases outside the gene matches: 5. Per the germline V gene, CDR1 is SQVTM and CDR2 is ANQGSEA. The chain's CDR3 is CSVEKKRGYNEQFF. The CDR3 nucleotides are TGCAGCGTTGAGAAGAAGCGGGGGTACAATGAGCAGTTCTTC.